This T cell receptor beta chain was recorded in a study of T cell repertoires in cytomegalovirus infection. Study details: Both CMV infection and a matching HLA type were indicated by public TCR beta signatures.

Study-level findings and limits: HLA-C-restricted TCR beta clonotypes specific for CMV led the ex vivo response. Summed public TCR beta family frequency identified CMV carriers bearing the relevant HLA.

This clonotype has ten or more counts. Its antigen is as yet unknown. TCRdb used MiXCR to reprocess the reads, holding one entry per CDR3 protein. The sample comprises around 330,000 distinct CDR3 sequences, roughly 15% of which are singletons, and about 11% rests with the top ten. The length of the CDR3 is 15 residues. Germline V lookup: CDR1 MNHEY, CDR2 SMNVEV (reference sequence). Trimming took 5 bases from V and 7 from J; bases not matched to a gene: 10. This sequence was found in a human donor in good health (CMV status not recorded). Some clones in this sample may be carry-over from other donors' samples. Sequencing was carried out using PBMCs. The genes are TRBV27 and TRBJ2-1; 8 nucleotides line up with TRBD1. The CDR3 loop is CASSPDRVSLNEQFF. CDR3 bases: TGTGCCAGCAGTCCGGACAGGGTCTCTTTGAATGAGCAGTTCTTC.